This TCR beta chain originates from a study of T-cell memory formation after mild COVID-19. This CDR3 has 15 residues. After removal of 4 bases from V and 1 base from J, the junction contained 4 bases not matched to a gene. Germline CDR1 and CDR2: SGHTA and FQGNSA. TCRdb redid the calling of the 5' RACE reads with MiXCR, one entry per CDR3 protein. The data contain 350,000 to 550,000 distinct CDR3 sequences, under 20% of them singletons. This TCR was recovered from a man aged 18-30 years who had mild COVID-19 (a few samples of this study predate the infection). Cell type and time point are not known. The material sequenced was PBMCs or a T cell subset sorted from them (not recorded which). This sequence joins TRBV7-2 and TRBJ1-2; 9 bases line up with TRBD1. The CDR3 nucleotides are TGTGCCAGCAGCTCCAACAGGGGGCATAACTATGGCTACACCTTC. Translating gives CASSSNRGHNYGYTF.